This T cell receptor beta chain originates from a study of response to subunit inactivated influenza vaccine. Overall study findings and caveats: Authors proposed each seasonal influenza vaccination draws in few new T cells.

As concerns this clonotype: Antigen unknown.

TCRdb reanalysed the RT-PCR reads using MiXCR and keeps one entry per CDR3 protein. The sample has roughly 500,000 distinct CDR3 sequences; 15% to 20% are singletons. Germline lookup yields CDR1 LGHDT and CDR2 YNNKEL (reference sequence). This CDR3 has 14 amino acids. V gave up 3 bases and J gave up 1 base, with 9 bases separating them. The TCR comes from a man aged 50-75 years who received an inactivated influenza vaccine. The starting material was CD4+ T cells sorted from PBMCs, obtained approximately 25 months after vaccination. This sequence joins TRBV3-1 and TRBJ1-1, with a weak D call TRBD1 (5 bases). The CDR3 bases are TGTGCCAGCAGCCAGCGGACACGGAACACTGAAGCTTTCTTT. Translated: CASSQRTRNTEAFF.